This T cell receptor beta chain is from a study of T cell responses to AZD1222 COVID-19 vaccine. Findings and limits, study-wide: Just a handful of AZD1222 recipients were seropositive at baseline. Spike-wide vaccine-associated CD4 TCRs dominated at 160-218 and 743-854. Repertoire collection took place solely once the T cell response had peaked. Clonal diversity may have been underestimated in mostly white British donors.

Turning to this clone: Its antigen remains unknown.

Germline CDR1 reads SEHNR; CDR2 reads FQNEAQ (reference sequence). The ends were cut back, 10 bases at V and 8 bases at J, with 21 bases in the middle. This CDR3 has 15 amino acids. Libraries were prepared by immunoSEQ multiplex PCR; TCRdb keeps only in-frame clonotypes and omits some of them. The sample holds about 170,000 clones, 85% to 90% seen once. The sequence was collected from an adult in good health. V is TRBV7-9 and J is TRBJ1-6; possibly TRBD1 for D (6 bases). The specimen comprised peripheral blood, sampled on day 0 of AZD1222 vaccination. The CDR3 region is CANVALDRLDSPLHF. The DNA for the CDR3 is TGTGCCAACGTGGCCTTAGACAGGTTGGATTCACCCCTCCACTTT.